This passage covers 3 T cell receptor beta chains from one sample sequenced in a study of tumor-infiltrating lymphocytes in primary liver carcinoma (dated by TCRdb to about 2017). Sequencing used an Illumina HiSeq 2500. TCRbeta-specific cDNA was reverse-transcribed from 500 ng total RNA using a constant-region primer and ProtoScript II reverse transcriptase. The TCRbeta libraries were prepared through three rounds of nested multiplex PCR following a slightly modified ARM-PCR procedure. Each of the first two PCR rounds ran for around 9 cycles and used multiplex TRBV1-TRBV30 forward primers together with a Cbeta reverse primer. TCRdb trimmed the raw reads at Q25, called clones with MiXCR and kept productive beta chains. Each record represents a unique CDR3 protein, reported with the most common genes and DNA among its rows. The sample records tens of thousands of distinct CDR3 sequences, roughly 71% of which are singletons. Approximately 26% of the sample is taken by the ten largest.

Without any cell sorting, total RNA and DNA were co-extracted from approximately 20-30 mg of bulk tissue using the AllPrep DNA/RNA mini kit. Sample: tumor-adjacent normal liver tissue. These receptors were taken from a man in his forties with primary liver carcinoma and hepatitis B virus infection.

As regards this clonotype: One end of the junction varies from germline; a read error may be responsible. This chain joins TRBV6-1 and TRBJ1-5; perhaps TRBD1 as D (5 bases). This CDR3 is built from 13 residues. Germline V gene sequence: CDR1 MNHNS, CDR2 SASEGT. CDR3 loop: CASSVGGDQPHHF. DNA of the CDR3: TGTGCCAGCAGTGTTGGGGGAGATCAGCCCCACCATTTT.

A note on this clonotype: Mismatch with germline at one junction end may stem from a read error. The CDR3 DNA reads as TGTGCCAGCACCTTGGACAGGGGGAATGAACAGTTCTTC. It is translated as CASTLDRGNEQFF. The chain couples TRBV11-2 to TRBJ2-1; 10 bases agree with TRBD1. The CDR3 length is 13 residues. In germline, CDR1 is SGHAT, CDR2 FQNNGV.

Concerning this clonotype itself: An end of the junction does not agree with germline; a read error may underlie this. In nucleotides, the CDR3 is TGCAACGTTGTCGTGACAGGGGACCCCAATCAGCCCCAGCATTTT. It specifies CNVVVTGDPNQPQHF. The V gene is TRBV29-1, the J gene TRBJ1-5, with TRBD1 matching over 8 bases. CDR1 and CDR2 (germline): SQVTM, ANQGSEA. This CDR3 spans 15 amino acids.